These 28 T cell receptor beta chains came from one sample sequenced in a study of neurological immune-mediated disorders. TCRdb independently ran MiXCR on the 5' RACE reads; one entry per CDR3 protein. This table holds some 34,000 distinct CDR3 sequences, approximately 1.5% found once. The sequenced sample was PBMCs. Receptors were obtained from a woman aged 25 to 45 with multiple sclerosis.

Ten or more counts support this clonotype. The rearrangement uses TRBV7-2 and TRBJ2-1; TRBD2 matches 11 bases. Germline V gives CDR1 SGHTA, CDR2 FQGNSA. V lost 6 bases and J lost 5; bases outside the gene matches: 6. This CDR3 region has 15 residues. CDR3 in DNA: TGTGCCAGCAGGAGCTCTAGCGGGGGGCACAATGAGCAGTTCTTC. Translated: CASRSSSGGHNEQFF.

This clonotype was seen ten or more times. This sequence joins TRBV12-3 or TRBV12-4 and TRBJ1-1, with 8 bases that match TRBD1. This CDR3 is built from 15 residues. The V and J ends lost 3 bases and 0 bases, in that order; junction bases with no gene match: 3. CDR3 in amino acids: CASSLTGVVNTEAFF. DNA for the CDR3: TGTGCCAGCAGTTTGACAGGGGTGGTGAACACTGAAGCTTTCTTT.

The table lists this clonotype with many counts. The CDR3 sequence is CASSLLAGAGNEQFF. The CDR3 nucleotides are TGCGCCAGCAGCTTATTAGCGGGGGCTGGCAATGAGCAGTTCTTC. The J gene is TRBJ2-1, the V gene TRBV5-1, with 9 bases that match TRBD2. There are 15 residues in the CDR3. From germline, CDR1 is SGHRS and CDR2 YFSETQ. V lost 2 bases to trimming and J lost 6 bases; unmatched junction nucleotides: 6.

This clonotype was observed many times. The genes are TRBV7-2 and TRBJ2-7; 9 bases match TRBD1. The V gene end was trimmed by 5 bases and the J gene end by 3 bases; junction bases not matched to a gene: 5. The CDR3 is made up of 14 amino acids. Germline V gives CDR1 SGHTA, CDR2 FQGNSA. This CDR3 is CASSQLDRGYEQYF. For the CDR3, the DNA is TGTGCCAGCAGCCAATTGGACAGGGGCTACGAGCAGTACTTC.

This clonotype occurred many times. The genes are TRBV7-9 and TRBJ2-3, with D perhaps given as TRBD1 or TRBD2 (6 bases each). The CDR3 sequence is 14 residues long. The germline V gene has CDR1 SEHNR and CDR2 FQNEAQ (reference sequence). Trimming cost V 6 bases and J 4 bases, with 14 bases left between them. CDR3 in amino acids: CASRKGGSADTQYF. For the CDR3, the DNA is TGTGCCAGCAGGAAGGGGGGCAGCGCAGATACGCAGTATTTT.

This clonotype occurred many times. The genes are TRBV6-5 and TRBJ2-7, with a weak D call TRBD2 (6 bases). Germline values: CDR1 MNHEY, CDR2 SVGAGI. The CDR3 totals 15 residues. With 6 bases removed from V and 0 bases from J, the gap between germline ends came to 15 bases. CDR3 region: CASSPGWRGSYEQYF. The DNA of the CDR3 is TGTGCCAGCAGCCCCGGATGGAGGGGCTCCTACGAGCAGTACTTC.

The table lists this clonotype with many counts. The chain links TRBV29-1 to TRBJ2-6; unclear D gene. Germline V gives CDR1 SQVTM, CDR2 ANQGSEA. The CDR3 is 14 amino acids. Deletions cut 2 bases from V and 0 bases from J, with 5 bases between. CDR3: CSVEKLSGANVLTF. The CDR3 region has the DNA TGCAGCGTTGAAAAGCTCTCTGGGGCCAACGTCCTGACTTTC.

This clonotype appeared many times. The CDR3 protein is CASSWTGGEQYF. CDR3 coding DNA: TGCGCCAGCAGCTGGACGGGCGGCGAGCAGTACTTC. This chain connects TRBV5-1 to TRBJ2-7; D is unclear. The CDR3 has 12 residues. V was cut by 3 bases and J by 6 bases, with 10 bases left in between. The germline V gene encodes CDR1 SGHRS and CDR2 YFSETQ.

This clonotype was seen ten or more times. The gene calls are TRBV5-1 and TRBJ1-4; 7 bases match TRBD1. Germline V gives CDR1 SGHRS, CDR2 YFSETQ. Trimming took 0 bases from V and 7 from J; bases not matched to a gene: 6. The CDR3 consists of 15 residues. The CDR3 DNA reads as TGCGCCAGCAGCTTGGAGACAGGGCCAGGTGAAAAACTGTTTTTT. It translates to CASSLETGPGEKLFF.

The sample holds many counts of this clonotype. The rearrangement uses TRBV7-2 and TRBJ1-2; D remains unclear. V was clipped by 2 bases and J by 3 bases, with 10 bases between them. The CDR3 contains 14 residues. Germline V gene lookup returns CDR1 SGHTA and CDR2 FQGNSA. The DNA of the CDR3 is TGTGCCAGCAGCTTAAGTCGGCAGGACTATGGCTACACCTTC. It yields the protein CASSLSRQDYGYTF.

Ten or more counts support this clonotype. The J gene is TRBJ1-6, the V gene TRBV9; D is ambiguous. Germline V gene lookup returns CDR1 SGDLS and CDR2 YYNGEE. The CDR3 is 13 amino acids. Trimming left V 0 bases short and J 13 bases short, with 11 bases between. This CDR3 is CASSVATPSPLHF. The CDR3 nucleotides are TGTGCCAGCAGCGTAGCTACCCCGTCCCCCCTCCACTTT.

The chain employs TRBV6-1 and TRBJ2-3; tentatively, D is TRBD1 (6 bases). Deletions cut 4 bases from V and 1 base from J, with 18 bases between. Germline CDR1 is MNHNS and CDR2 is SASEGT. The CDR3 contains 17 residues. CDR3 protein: CASSAKTGTTGTDTQYF. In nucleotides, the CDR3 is TGTGCCAGCAGTGCGAAAACCGGGACAACTGGCACAGATACGCAGTATTTT.

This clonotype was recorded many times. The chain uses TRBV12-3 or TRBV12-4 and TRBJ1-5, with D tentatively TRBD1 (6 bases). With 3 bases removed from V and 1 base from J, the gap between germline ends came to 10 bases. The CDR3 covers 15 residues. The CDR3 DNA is TGTGCCAGCAGTTTTATAGGACAGAGCAATCAGCCCCAGCATTTT. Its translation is CASSFIGQSNQPQHF.

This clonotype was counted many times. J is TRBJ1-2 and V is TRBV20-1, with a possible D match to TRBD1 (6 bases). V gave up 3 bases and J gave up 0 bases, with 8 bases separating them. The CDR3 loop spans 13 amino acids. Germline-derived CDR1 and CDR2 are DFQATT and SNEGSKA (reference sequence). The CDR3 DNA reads TGCAGTGCTAGGGGGACAACTAACTATGGCTACACCTTC. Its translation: CSARGTTNYGYTF.

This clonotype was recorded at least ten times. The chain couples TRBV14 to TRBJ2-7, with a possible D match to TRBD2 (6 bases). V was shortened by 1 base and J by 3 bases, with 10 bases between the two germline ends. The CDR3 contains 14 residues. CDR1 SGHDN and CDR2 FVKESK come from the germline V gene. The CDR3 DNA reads TGTGCCAGCAGCCAAGCGGGGACTTACTACGAGCAGTACTTC. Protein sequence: CASSQAGTYYEQYF.

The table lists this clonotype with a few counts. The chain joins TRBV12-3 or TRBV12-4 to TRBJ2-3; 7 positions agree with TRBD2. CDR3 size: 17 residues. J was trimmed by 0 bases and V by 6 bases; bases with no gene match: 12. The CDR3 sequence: CASSNRGPGRSTDTQYF. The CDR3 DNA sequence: TGTGCCAGCAGCAACCGGGGTCCCGGGAGGAGCACAGATACGCAGTATTTT.

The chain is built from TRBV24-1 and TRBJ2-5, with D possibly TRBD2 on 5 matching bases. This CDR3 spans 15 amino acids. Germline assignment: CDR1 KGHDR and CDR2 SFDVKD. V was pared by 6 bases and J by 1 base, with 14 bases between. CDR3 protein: CATSMRSAGQETQYF. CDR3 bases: TGTGCCACCAGTATGAGAAGCGCGGGCCAAGAGACCCAGTACTTC.

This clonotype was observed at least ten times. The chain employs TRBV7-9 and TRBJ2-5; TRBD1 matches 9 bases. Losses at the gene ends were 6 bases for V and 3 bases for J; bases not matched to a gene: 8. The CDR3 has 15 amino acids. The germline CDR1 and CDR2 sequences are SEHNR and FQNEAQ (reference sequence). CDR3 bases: TGTGCCAGCAGGAAGGGGACAGGGAGGGAAGAGACCCAGTACTTC. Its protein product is CASRKGTGREETQYF. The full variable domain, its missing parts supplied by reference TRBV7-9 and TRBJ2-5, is DTGVSQNPRHKITKRGQNVTFRCDPISEHNRLYWYRQTLGQGPEFLTYFQNEAQLEKSRLLSDRFSAERPKGSFSTLEIQRTEQGDSAMYLCASRKGTGREETQYFGPGTRLLVL.

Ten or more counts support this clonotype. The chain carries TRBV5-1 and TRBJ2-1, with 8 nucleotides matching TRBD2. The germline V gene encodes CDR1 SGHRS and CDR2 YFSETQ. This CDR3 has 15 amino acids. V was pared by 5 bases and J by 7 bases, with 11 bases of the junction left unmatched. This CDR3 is CASSPAGTRGNEQFF. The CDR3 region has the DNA TGCGCCAGCAGTCCGGCTGGGACTAGGGGGAATGAGCAGTTCTTC.

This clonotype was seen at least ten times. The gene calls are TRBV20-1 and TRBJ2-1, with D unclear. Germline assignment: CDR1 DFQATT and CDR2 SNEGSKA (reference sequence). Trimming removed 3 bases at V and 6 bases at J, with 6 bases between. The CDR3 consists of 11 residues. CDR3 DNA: TGCAGTGCTAGTAGAGGCAATGAGCAGTTCTTC. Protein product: CSASRGNEQFF.

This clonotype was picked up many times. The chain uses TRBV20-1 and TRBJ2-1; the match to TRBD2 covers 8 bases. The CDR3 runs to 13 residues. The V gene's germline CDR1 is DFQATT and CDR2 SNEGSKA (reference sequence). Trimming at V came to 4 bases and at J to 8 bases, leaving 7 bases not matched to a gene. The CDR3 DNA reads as TGCAGTGCTACAAACGGACTAGCAGATGAGCAGTTCTTC. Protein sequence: CSATNGLADEQFF.

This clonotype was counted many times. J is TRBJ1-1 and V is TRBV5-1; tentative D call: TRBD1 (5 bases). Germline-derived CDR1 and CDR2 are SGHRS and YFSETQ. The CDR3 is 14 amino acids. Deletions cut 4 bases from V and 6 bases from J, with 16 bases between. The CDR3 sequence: CASSPANWGSEAFF. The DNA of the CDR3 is TGCGCCAGCAGCCCCGCGAATTGGGGGTCTGAAGCTTTCTTT.

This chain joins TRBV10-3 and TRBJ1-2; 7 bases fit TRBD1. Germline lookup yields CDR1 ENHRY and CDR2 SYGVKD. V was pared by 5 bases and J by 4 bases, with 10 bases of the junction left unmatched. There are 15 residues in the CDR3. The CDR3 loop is CAISYRQGLAYGYTF. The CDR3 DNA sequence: TGTGCCATCAGTTACAGACAGGGCCTTGCCTATGGCTACACCTTC.

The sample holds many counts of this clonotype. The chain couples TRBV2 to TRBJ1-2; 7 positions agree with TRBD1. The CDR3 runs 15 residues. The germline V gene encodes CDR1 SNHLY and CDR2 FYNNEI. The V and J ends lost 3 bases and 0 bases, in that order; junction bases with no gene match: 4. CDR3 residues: CASSDRGQPNYGYTF. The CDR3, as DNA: TGTGCCAGCAGTGATAGGGGACAGCCTAACTATGGCTACACCTTC.

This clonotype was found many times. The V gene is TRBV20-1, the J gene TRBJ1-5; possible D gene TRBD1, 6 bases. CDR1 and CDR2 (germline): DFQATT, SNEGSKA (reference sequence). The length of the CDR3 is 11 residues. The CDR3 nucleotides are TGCAGGACAGGCAACAATCAGCCCCAGCATTTT. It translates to CRTGNNQPQHF.

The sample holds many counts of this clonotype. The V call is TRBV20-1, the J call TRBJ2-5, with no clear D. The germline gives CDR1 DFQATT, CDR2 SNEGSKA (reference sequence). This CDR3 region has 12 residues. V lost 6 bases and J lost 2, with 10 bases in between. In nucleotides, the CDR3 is TGCAGTGCCAGCCCAGGTCAAGAGACCCAGTACTTC. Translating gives CSASPGQETQYF.

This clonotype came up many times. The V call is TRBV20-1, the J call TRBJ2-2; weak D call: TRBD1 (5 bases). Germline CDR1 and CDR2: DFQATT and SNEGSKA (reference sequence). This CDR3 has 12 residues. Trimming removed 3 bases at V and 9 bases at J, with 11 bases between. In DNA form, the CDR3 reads TGCAGTGCTAGGGGTAGACAGCGGGAGCTGTTTTTT. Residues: CSARGRQRELFF.

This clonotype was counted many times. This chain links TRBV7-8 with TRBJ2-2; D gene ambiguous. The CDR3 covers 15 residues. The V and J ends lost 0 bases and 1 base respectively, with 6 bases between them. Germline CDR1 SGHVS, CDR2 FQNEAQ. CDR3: CASSLARWNTGELFF. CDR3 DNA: TGTGCCAGCAGCTTAGCGCGCTGGAACACCGGGGAGCTGTTTTTT.